This is a list of T cell receptor beta chains from one sample in a study of technical replicates of blood from several donors. Clones were read by immunoSEQ multiplex PCR, and TCRdb kept only the in-frame ones, dropping some. Of approximately 81,000 clones in the sample, 90% to 96% are singletons; the top ten hold 0.36%. The sequenced sample was T cells isolated from PBMCs. These receptors originate from a human donor in good health. Both conserved end residues are part of each CDR3. A D gene is named only where the DNA matches it firmly. Size tells how often a clone was seen (once, few, many) or the class of an expanded clone, and some rows leave it out.

CDR3 protein: CASSLPGVDEQYF
CDR3 DNA: TGCGCCAGCAGCTTACCGGGGGTCGACGAGCAGTACTTC
D gene: -
clone size: -
V gene: TRBV5-1
J gene: TRBJ2-7

CDR3 protein: CASSQVPGSQETQYF
CDR3 DNA: TGTGCCAGCAGCCAAGTACCGGGGAGCCAAGAGACCCAGTACTTC
D gene: -
clone size: -
V gene: TRBV14
J gene: TRBJ2-5

CDR3 protein: CASSSLAGGPTDTQYF
CDR3 DNA: TGTGCCAGCAGCTCCCTAGCGGGAGGGCCCACAGATACGCAGTATTTT
D gene: TRBD2
clone size: -
V gene: TRBV5-6
J gene: TRBJ2-3

CDR3 protein: CAISEQVNTEAFF
CDR3 DNA: TGTGCCATCAGTGAGCAGGTGAACACTGAAGCTTTCTTT
D gene: -
clone size: -
V gene: TRBV10-3
J gene: TRBJ1-1

CDR3 protein: CASSPRSGTGTGEQYF
CDR3 DNA: TGTGCCAGCAGCCCCCGTTCCGGGACAGGGACAGGTGAGCAGTACTTC
D gene: TRBD1
clone size: -
V gene: TRBV9
J gene: TRBJ2-7

CDR3 protein: CASSSEAGVGTGELFF
CDR3 DNA: TGTGCCAGCAGCTCCGAAGCGGGAGTTGGGACCGGGGAGCTGTTTTTT
D gene: TRBD2
clone size: few
V gene: TRBV7-9
J gene: TRBJ2-2

CDR3 protein: CASSLAVFRRGLGYEQYF
CDR3 DNA: TGTGCCAGCAGCTTAGCCGTATTCAGGAGAGGGTTGGGCTACGAGCAGTACTTC
D gene: -
clone size: -
V gene: TRBV7-2
J gene: TRBJ2-7

CDR3 protein: CAWSRGRGGNEQFF
CDR3 DNA: TGTGCCTGGAGTCGCGGGAGAGGGGGCAATGAGCAGTTCTTC
D gene: -
clone size: once
V gene: TRBV30
J gene: TRBJ2-1

CDR3 protein: CASSPTLHARSGELFF
CDR3 DNA: TGTGCCAGCAGCCCCACCCTTCATGCCCGGAGCGGGGAGCTGTTTTTT
D gene: -
clone size: -
V gene: TRBV9
J gene: TRBJ2-2

CDR3 protein: CASSLHTRQSYGYTF
CDR3 DNA: TGTGCCAGCAGCCTTCATACGAGACAGAGCTATGGCTACACCTTC
D gene: -
clone size: -
V gene: TRBV21-1
J gene: TRBJ1-2

CDR3 protein: CASSQRDWTSGRAQQFF
CDR3 DNA: TGTGCCAGCAGCCAACGCGACTGGACTAGCGGGAGGGCCCAGCAGTTCTTC
D gene: TRBD2
clone size: once
V gene: TRBV13
J gene: TRBJ2-1

CDR3 protein: CASSVGTGKVVNEKLFF
CDR3 DNA: TGTGCCAGCAGCGTAGGGACAGGGAAGGTTGTAAATGAAAAACTGTTTTTT
D gene: TRBD1
clone size: -
V gene: TRBV9
J gene: TRBJ1-4

CDR3 protein: CASSLDQLAANTGELFF
CDR3 DNA: TGCGCCAGCAGCTTGGATCAACTAGCGGCGAACACCGGGGAGCTGTTTTTT
D gene: TRBD2
clone size: once
V gene: TRBV5-1
J gene: TRBJ2-2

CDR3 protein: CAWKPGPHSNQPQHF
CDR3 DNA: TGTGCCTGGAAGCCAGGGCCTCATAGCAATCAGCCCCAGCATTTT
D gene: -
clone size: -
V gene: TRBV30
J gene: TRBJ1-5

CDR3 protein: CASSWTSGRVNEQFF
CDR3 DNA: TGCGCCAGCAGCTGGACTAGCGGGAGGGTCAATGAGCAGTTCTTC
D gene: TRBD2
clone size: -
V gene: TRBV5-1
J gene: TRBJ2-1

CDR3 protein: CASSVDGQGYQPQHF
CDR3 DNA: TGTGCCAGCAGCGTAGATGGACAGGGTTACCAGCCCCAGCATTTT
D gene: TRBD1
clone size: -
V gene: TRBV9
J gene: TRBJ1-5

CDR3 protein: CASSSTTSATGYEQYF
CDR3 DNA: TGTGCCAGCAGTTCTACTACTAGCGCGACCGGCTACGAGCAGTACTTC
D gene: TRBD2
clone size: -
V gene: TRBV28
J gene: TRBJ2-7

CDR3 protein: CASSRAGASNEQFF
CDR3 DNA: TGTGCCAGCAGCAGAGCGGGAGCTAGCAATGAGCAGTTCTTC
D gene: TRBD2
clone size: -
V gene: TRBV9
J gene: TRBJ2-1

CDR3 protein: CASSQAPGAGGYEQYF
CDR3 DNA: TGCGCCAGCAGCCAAGCCCCAGGAGCGGGAGGATACGAGCAGTACTTC
D gene: TRBD2
clone size: -
V gene: TRBV4-1
J gene: TRBJ2-7

CDR3 protein: CASSHSLYGSREGQDTQYF
CDR3 DNA: TGTGCCAGCAGCCACAGTTTGTATGGATCGCGGGAGGGCCAAGATACGCAGTATTTT
D gene: TRBD2
clone size: -
V gene: TRBV9
J gene: TRBJ2-3

CDR3 protein: CASSLGTASYEQYF
CDR3 DNA: TGTGCCAGCAGCTTAGGGACAGCCTCCTACGAGCAGTACTTC
D gene: TRBD1
clone size: few
V gene: TRBV5-4
J gene: TRBJ2-7

CDR3 protein: CARSERESETDTQYF
CDR3 DNA: TGTGCCAGAAGCGAGCGGGAGTCCGAGACAGATACGCAGTATTTT
D gene: TRBD2
clone size: -
V gene: TRBV5-3
J gene: TRBJ2-3

CDR3 protein: CAISEQDYEQYF
CDR3 DNA: TGTGCCATCAGTGAGCAGGACTACGAGCAGTACTTC
D gene: -
clone size: -
V gene: TRBV10-3
J gene: TRBJ2-7

CDR3 protein: CASSPGQRMNTEAFF
CDR3 DNA: TGTGCCAGCAGCCCAGGACAGCGGATGAACACTGAAGCTTTCTTT
D gene: -
clone size: once
V gene: TRBV9
J gene: TRBJ1-1

CDR3 protein: CASHMGGGTGNQPQHF
CDR3 DNA: TGTGCCAGTCACATGGGGGGGGGTACAGGCAATCAGCCCCAGCATTTT
D gene: -
clone size: -
V gene: TRBV19
J gene: TRBJ1-5

CDR3 protein: CASKVALAYNEQFF
CDR3 DNA: TGTGCCAGCAAAGTAGCGCTAGCCTACAATGAGCAGTTCTTC
D gene: -
clone size: -
V gene: TRBV27
J gene: TRBJ2-1

CDR3 protein: CASSFERGGYEQYF
CDR3 DNA: TGTGCCAGCAGTTTTGAGCGGGGGGGTTACGAGCAGTACTTC
D gene: TRBD2
clone size: -
V gene: TRBV27
J gene: TRBJ2-7

CDR3 protein: CASSLDRLAGVVEQFF
CDR3 DNA: TGTGCCAGCAGCTTAGATAGACTAGCGGGAGTCGTTGAGCAGTTCTTC
D gene: TRBD2
clone size: once
V gene: TRBV11-2
J gene: TRBJ2-1

CDR3 protein: CASSAWGRDTEAFF
CDR3 DNA: TGTGCCAGCAGCGCCTGGGGGAGGGACACTGAAGCTTTCTTT
D gene: -
clone size: -
V gene: TRBV9
J gene: TRBJ1-1

CDR3 protein: CASSYSSGASYEQYF
CDR3 DNA: TGTGCCAGCAGTTACTCGAGCGGGGCCTCCTACGAGCAGTACTTC
D gene: TRBD2
clone size: once
V gene: TRBV6-5
J gene: TRBJ2-7

CDR3 protein: CASSSGTGSLWETQYF
CDR3 DNA: TGTGCCAGCAGCTCCGGGACAGGGAGCCTTTGGGAGACCCAGTACTTC
D gene: TRBD1
clone size: -
V gene: TRBV7-9
J gene: TRBJ2-5

CDR3 protein: CASSSGTTFYNEQFF
CDR3 DNA: TGTGCCAGCAGCTCCGGGACAACTTTCTACAATGAGCAGTTCTTC
D gene: -
clone size: few
V gene: TRBV7-3
J gene: TRBJ2-1

CDR3 protein: CASSLGIGSSYEQYF
CDR3 DNA: TGTGCCAGCAGCTTAGGTATAGGGAGCTCCTACGAGCAGTACTTC
D gene: -
clone size: -
V gene: TRBV7-6
J gene: TRBJ2-7

CDR3 protein: CASSPNREYEQYF
CDR3 DNA: TGTGCCAGCAGCCCAAACCGGGAATACGAGCAGTACTTC
D gene: -
clone size: -
V gene: TRBV6-5
J gene: TRBJ2-7

CDR3 protein: CASSLALGTSNEQFF
CDR3 DNA: TGTGCCAGCAGCTTAGCTCTGGGAACTAGCAATGAGCAGTTCTTC
D gene: -
clone size: once
V gene: TRBV7-9
J gene: TRBJ2-1

CDR3 protein: CASSFSSFDEQYF
CDR3 DNA: TGTGCCAGCAGCTTCTCCAGTTTTGACGAGCAGTACTTC
D gene: -
clone size: -
V gene: TRBV5-6
J gene: TRBJ2-7

CDR3 protein: CASSVGTGKDEQYF
CDR3 DNA: TGTGCCAGCAGCGTCGGGACAGGGAAGGACGAGCAGTACTTC
D gene: TRBD1
clone size: -
V gene: TRBV9
J gene: TRBJ2-7

CDR3 protein: CASSYGLLPLVETQYF
CDR3 DNA: TGTGCCAGCAGTTACGGACTCTTACCTTTGGTGGAGACCCAGTACTTC
D gene: -
clone size: -
V gene: TRBV6-5
J gene: TRBJ2-5

CDR3 protein: CADPWGAAHTSYEQYF
CDR3 DNA: TGTGCCGACCCGTGGGGAGCGGCCCATACATCTTACGAGCAGTACTTC
D gene: -
clone size: -
V gene: TRBV7-9
J gene: TRBJ2-7

CDR3 protein: CASRRDRATGELFF
CDR3 DNA: TGTGCCAGTCGTCGGGACAGGGCCACCGGGGAGCTGTTTTTT
D gene: TRBD1
clone size: -
V gene: TRBV19
J gene: TRBJ2-2

CDR3 protein: CASSLTGSSYEQYF
CDR3 DNA: TGCGCCAGCAGCCTTACAGGTTCCTCCTACGAGCAGTACTTC
D gene: -
clone size: once
V gene: TRBV5-1
J gene: TRBJ2-7

CDR3 protein: CASSEAGATDTQYF
CDR3 DNA: TGTGCCAGCAGTGAAGCGGGGGCCACAGATACGCAGTATTTT
D gene: -
clone size: -
V gene: TRBV6-1
J gene: TRBJ2-3

CDR3 protein: CASSLASVSYNEQFF
CDR3 DNA: TGTGCCAGCAGCTTAGCTAGCGTATCCTACAATGAGCAGTTCTTC
D gene: -
clone size: -
V gene: TRBV7-9
J gene: TRBJ2-1

CDR3 protein: CASSQDRATEAFF
CDR3 DNA: TGTGCCAGTAGCCAAGACAGGGCCACTGAAGCTTTCTTT
D gene: TRBD1
clone size: -
V gene: TRBV19
J gene: TRBJ1-1

CDR3 protein: CASSSTGNYGYTF
CDR3 DNA: TGCGCCAGCAGCTCGACAGGGAACTATGGCTACACCTTC
D gene: TRBD1
clone size: once
V gene: TRBV10-1
J gene: TRBJ1-2

CDR3 protein: CASSSTSGHNEQFF
CDR3 DNA: TGTGCCAGCTCAAGTACTAGCGGTCACAATGAGCAGTTCTTC
D gene: TRBD2
clone size: -
V gene: TRBV18
J gene: TRBJ2-1

CDR3 protein: CASSLAGDQPQHF
CDR3 DNA: TGTGCCAGCAGCTTAGCGGGGGATCAGCCCCAGCATTTT
D gene: -
clone size: once
V gene: TRBV7-3
J gene: TRBJ1-5

CDR3 protein: CASSLGQGAEAFF
CDR3 DNA: TGTGCCAGCAGCCTGGGACAGGGGGCTGAAGCTTTCTTT
D gene: TRBD1
clone size: -
V gene: TRBV7-6
J gene: TRBJ1-1

CDR3 protein: CASSEGLAVYEQYF
CDR3 DNA: TGTGCCAGCAGCGAGGGACTAGCGGTCTACGAGCAGTACTTC
D gene: TRBD2
clone size: -
V gene: TRBV5-6
J gene: TRBJ2-7

CDR3 protein: CAWSTTGGGDTQYF
CDR3 DNA: TGTGCCTGGAGTACGACGGGAGGGGGGGATACGCAGTATTTT
D gene: TRBD2
clone size: -
V gene: TRBV30
J gene: TRBJ2-3

CDR3 protein: CAWGRGTDTQYF
CDR3 DNA: TGTGCCTGGGGTCGGGGCACAGATACGCAGTATTTT
D gene: -
clone size: -
V gene: TRBV30
J gene: TRBJ2-3